These 31 T cell receptor beta chains were all obtained from the same sample, sequenced in a study of blood T cell repertoires in COVID-19. Method: immunoSEQ multiplex PCR; TCRdb's copy keeps in-frame clones and lacks some. The sample shows roughly 220,000 clones, approximately 80% of them seen only once. Sequenced material: peripheral blood. These receptors came from a man aged 25-40 years with active or convalescent COVID-19.

The chain joins TRBV5-1 to TRBJ1-6; possibly TRBD1 for D (5 bases). Germline CDR1 reads SGHRS; CDR2 reads YFSETQ. The germline V and J ends were trimmed by 1 base and 0 bases, with 8 bases remaining between them. The length of the CDR3 is 16 residues. CDR3 amino acids: CASSLTGPSYNSPLHF. In DNA form, the CDR3 reads TGCGCCAGCAGCTTGACAGGACCCTCCTATAATTCACCCCTCCACTTT.

The chain has TRBV28 and TRBJ2-3; 7 bases map to TRBD1. Losses at the gene ends were 5 bases for V and 7 bases for J; bases not matched to a gene: 18. Germline V lookup: CDR1 MDHEN, CDR2 SYDVKM. The CDR3 length is 17 residues. CDR3: CASSVSRGLGHTNTQYF. For the CDR3, the DNA is TGTGCCAGCAGTGTTTCAAGGGGGCTCGGTCACACGAATACGCAGTATTTT.

The CDR3 nucleotides read TGTGCCAGCAGCCCCGGACTTGCAACTAATGAAAAACTGTTTTTT. Its protein is CASSPGLATNEKLFF. The chain couples TRBV2 to TRBJ1-4; D ambiguous. V lost 6 bases, J lost 0 bases, and 11 bases lay in between. In germline, CDR1 is SNHLY, CDR2 FYNNEI. CDR3 length: 15 amino acids.

The chain joins TRBV6-5 to TRBJ2-2; D possibly corresponds to TRBD2 (5 bases). CDR3 length: 16 residues. Between the trimmed V and J ends, which lost 0 bases and 6 bases, there was a span of 14 bases. Germline CDR1 reads MNHEY; CDR2 reads SVGAGI. The CDR3 protein is CASSYSGVDGAGELFF. The DNA for the CDR3 is TGTGCCAGCAGTTACTCGGGTGTCGACGGGGCCGGGGAGCTGTTTTTT.

V gene TRBV6-5 combines with J gene TRBJ2-7, with D possibly matching TRBD2 (5 bases). V lost 7 bases and J lost 6, with 19 bases in between. The CDR3 is made up of 14 amino acids. Germline V gene sequence: CDR1 MNHEY, CDR2 SVGAGI. CDR3 sequence (DNA): TGTGCCAGCATCCCAGAAGGGCGCAGCGGCGAGCAGTACTTC. It codes for CASIPEGRSGEQYF.

The J gene is TRBJ2-7, the V gene TRBV29-1; weak D call: TRBD1 (6 bases). The CDR3 has 13 amino acids. Germline V CDR1 and CDR2: SQVTM, ANQGSEA. Trimming removed 4 bases at V and 5 bases at J, with 15 bases between. CDR3 sequence: CSVAGTGRDEQYF. In DNA form, the CDR3 reads TGCAGCGTTGCCGGTACAGGGAGAGACGAGCAGTACTTC.

The chain links TRBV2 to TRBJ1-5; tentative D call: TRBD1 (5 bases). V gave up 6 bases and J gave up 2 bases, with 17 bases separating them. The germline gives CDR1 SNHLY, CDR2 FYNNEI. The CDR3 is 16 residues long. CDR3 DNA sequence: TGTGCCAGCAGACCACGGGGGTTTTTGGGCAATCAGCCCCAGCATTTT. It translates to CASRPRGFLGNQPQHF. The variable domain in full, completed from reference TRBV2 and TRBJ1-5, reads EPEVTQTPSHQVTQMGQEVILRCVPISNHLYFYWYRQILGQKVEFLVSFYNNEISEKSEIFDDQFSVERPDGSNFTLKIRSTKLEDSAMYFCASRPRGFLGNQPQHFGDGTRLSIL.

Remarks on this clone: Compared with germline, one end of the junction differs, possibly owing to a read error. The gene calls are TRBV27 and TRBJ1-2; 7 bases fit TRBD1. CDR1 is MNHEY and CDR2 is SMNVEV in the germline V gene (reference sequence). There are 12 residues in the CDR3. The CDR3 protein is CASRTTGGGYTF. Written as DNA, the CDR3 is TGTGCCAGCAGGACGACAGGAGGGGGCTATACCTTC.

The CDR3 DNA sequence: TGTGCCATCAGTGAGCCCGGGACAGGTTCTGATGGCTACACCTTC. Translation: CAISEPGTGSDGYTF. The chain joins TRBV10-3 to TRBJ1-2; 8 bases agree with TRBD1. The CDR3 contains 15 residues. V shed 2 bases and J 6 bases; nucleotides not matched to a gene: 8. The germline CDR1 and CDR2 sequences are ENHRY and SYGVKD.

This clone was found a few times. V usage is TRBV5-6 and J usage is TRBJ2-7; no definite D call. The germline V and J ends were trimmed by 4 bases and 2 bases, with 4 bases remaining between them. Germline V gene data show CDR1 as SGHDT and CDR2 as YYEEEE. The CDR3 sequence is 11 residues long. CDR3 nucleotide sequence: TGTGCCAGCAGCCCTGCCTACGAGCAGTACTTC. Its protein product is CASSPAYEQYF.

This clone has a count of ten or more. The rearrangement links TRBV4-1 to TRBJ2-1, with a weak D call TRBD1 (5 bases). CDR1 is MGHRA, CDR2 YSYEKL, per germline. V lost 0 bases and J lost 4, with 7 bases in between. The CDR3 is 14 residues long. The DNA of the CDR3 is TGCGCCAGCAGCCAAGACAGGGCGTACAATGAGCAGTTCTTC. It encodes CASSQDRAYNEQFF.

The chain has TRBV2 and TRBJ1-1; tentatively, D is TRBD1 (6 bases). V lost 8 bases to trimming and J lost 4 bases, with 17 bases between them. This CDR3 spans 14 amino acids. Germline CDR1 reads SNHLY; CDR2 reads FYNNEI. This CDR3 reads CASGGTRVTTEAFF. The DNA of the CDR3 is TGTGCCAGCGGGGGCACTAGGGTAACCACTGAAGCTTTCTTT.

This chain joins TRBV7-2 and TRBJ1-2; D is unclear. This CDR3 is built from 17 residues. V lost 1 base and J lost 3, with 18 bases in between. The germline CDR1 and CDR2 sequences are SGHTA and FQGNSA. The DNA for the CDR3 is TGTGCCAGCAGCTTAGGCCCTCCGGGTACTTTTGACTATGGCTACACCTTC. Residues: CASSLGPPGTFDYGYTF.

The chain joins TRBV30 to TRBJ1-1, with 8 positions matching TRBD1. The CDR3 runs to 13 residues. The V segment lost 5 bases and the J segment 6 bases; nucleotides outside the gene matches: 8. CDR1 and CDR2 from the germline V gene are GTSNPN and SVGIG (reference sequence). CDR3 loop: CAWAPGGGSEAFF. For the CDR3, the DNA is TGTGCCTGGGCGCCAGGGGGCGGTTCTGAAGCTTTCTTT.

The chain joins TRBV3-1 (or the pseudogene TRBV3-2) to TRBJ2-7; TRBD2 aligns across 9 bases. Losses at the gene ends were 3 bases for V and 2 bases for J; bases not matched to a gene: 5. Looked up from germline, CDR1 is LGHDT and CDR2 is YNNKEL (reference sequence). CDR3 length: 15 amino acids. The CDR3 is CASSHATSGPYEQYF. CDR3 DNA: TGTGCCAGCAGCCACGCGACTAGCGGCCCCTACGAGCAGTACTTC.

The chain joins TRBV6-1 to TRBJ2-7; D might be TRBD1 (7 bases). The germline V gene has CDR1 MNHNS and CDR2 SASEGT. The CDR3 is 14 residues long. V shed 1 base and J shed 4 bases, with 11 bases lying between them. The CDR3 sequence: CASSEGSGGYEQYF. The CDR3 DNA sequence: TGTGCCAGCAGTGAAGGGTCAGGGGGGTACGAGCAGTACTTC.

The V gene is TRBV7-8, the J gene TRBJ2-7; a weak D match, TRBD2 (6 bases). Germline CDR1 SGHVS, CDR2 FQNEAQ. Trimming took 5 bases from V and 2 from J, leaving 16 bases between them. The CDR3 extends over 15 amino acids. The CDR3, as DNA: TGTGCCAGCAGCAGTGGGGGGAACCCCGCCTACGAGCAGTACTTC. Its translation is CASSSGGNPAYEQYF.

V is TRBV27 and J is TRBJ2-1, with 8 bases that match TRBD1. Germline CDR1 is MNHEY and CDR2 is SMNVEV (reference sequence). The length of the CDR3 is 13 residues. Trimming cost V 7 bases and J 9 bases; bases outside gene matches: 8. The CDR3 DNA follows: TGTGCCAGCACCGATGACAGGGGCAGTGAGCAGTTCTTC. It codes for CASTDDRGSEQFF.

J is TRBJ1-5 and V is TRBV18, with a weak D call TRBD1 (5 bases). The CDR3 consists of 14 residues. Per the germline V gene, CDR1 is KGHSH and CDR2 is LQKENI. V dropped 6 bases and J dropped 2 bases, with 11 bases sitting between them. The DNA for the CDR3 is TGTGCCAGCTCGCCGAACAGGCGCAATCAGCCCCAGCATTTT. Its translation: CASSPNRRNQPQHF.

This chain links TRBV4-3 with TRBJ2-2, with TRBD2 matching 12 bases. The germline gives CDR1 LGHNA, CDR2 YSLEER. The junction had 7 bases not matched to a gene; V was cut back by 4 bases and J by 7 bases. This CDR3 has 16 amino acids. CDR3 nucleotide sequence: TGCGCCAGCAGCCGTCGACTAGCGGGAGTATTCGGGGAGCTGTTTTTT. Its translation is CASSRRLAGVFGELFF.

The rearrangement uses TRBV7-9 and TRBJ2-7; TRBD1 agrees at 7 bases. This CDR3 has 16 amino acids. V gave up 7 bases and J gave up 1 base; unmatched junction bases: 13. The V gene's germline CDR1 is SEHNR and CDR2 FQNEAQ (reference sequence). This CDR3 reads CASTKSTGRGSYEQYF. The CDR3 coding sequence is TGTGCCAGCACCAAATCGACAGGGCGAGGGTCCTACGAGCAGTACTTC.

The rearrangement joins TRBV6-2 or TRBV6-3 to TRBJ1-2, with D uncertain. Trimming cost V 4 bases and J 0 bases, with 9 bases left between them. The germline V gene has CDR1 MNHEY and CDR2 SVGEGT. The CDR3 consists of 14 residues. The CDR3: CASSFWGANYGYTF. In DNA, the CDR3 is TGTGCCAGCAGTTTTTGGGGAGCTAACTATGGCTACACCTTC.

V is TRBV28 and J is TRBJ2-7; D remains ambiguous. CDR3 length: 14 amino acids. Germline CDR1 is MDHEN and CDR2 is SYDVKM. Trimming removed 1 base from V and 3 bases from J, with 10 bases in between. This CDR3 is CASSLLGRYYEQYF. For the CDR3, the DNA is TGTGCCAGCAGTTTATTGGGCAGGTACTACGAGCAGTACTTC.

Only a few counts were recorded for this clone. The chain combines TRBV7-2 with TRBJ2-7; 8 bases fit TRBD1. CDR1 is SGHTA, CDR2 FQGNSA, per germline. The CDR3 has 15 residues. With V trimmed by 4 bases and J by 2 bases, 7 bases remained unmatched. The DNA for the CDR3 is TGTGCCAGCAGCTCTCAGGGGGCCGCCGCCTACGAGCAGTACTTC. Amino acids: CASSSQGAAAYEQYF.

The sample holds one count of this clone. The chain uses TRBV27 and TRBJ1-2; D ambiguous. The V gene lost 2 bases and the J gene lost 4 bases, with 11 bases spanning the gap. The germline gives CDR1 MNHEY, CDR2 SMNVEV (reference sequence). The CDR3 spans 14 residues. CDR3 residues: CASSLMPAVYGYTF. In nucleotides, the CDR3 is TGTGCCAGCAGTTTAATGCCGGCGGTCTATGGCTACACCTTC.

The genes are TRBV6-6 and TRBJ2-7; maybe TRBD2 (5 bases). Germline-derived CDR1 and CDR2 are MNHNY and SVGAGI (reference sequence). CDR3 length: 13 amino acids. V was pared by 10 bases and J by 1 base, with 14 bases between. CDR3 in DNA: TGTGCCACCGAGGGCCAGTCATCCTACGAGCAGTACTTC. Its protein product is CATEGQSSYEQYF.

The chain is built from TRBV7-2 and TRBJ2-5; D call uncertain. The V gene lost 5 bases and the J gene lost 2 bases, with 12 bases spanning the gap. Germline V gene sequence: CDR1 SGHTA, CDR2 FQGNSA. The CDR3 has 14 amino acids. CDR3 region: CASSISRDQETQYF. CDR3 DNA: TGTGCCAGCAGCATATCGAGAGATCAAGAGACCCAGTACTTC. The full variable domain, with the rest looked up from reference TRBV7-2 and TRBJ2-5, is GAGVSQSPSNKVTEKGKDVELRCDPISGHTALYWYRQSLGQGLEFLIYFQGNSAPDKSGLPSDRFSAERTGGSVSTLTIQRTQQEDSAVYLCASSISRDQETQYFGPGTRLLVL.

In this sample, this clone turned up many times. The V and J genes are TRBV5-1 and TRBJ2-3; 10 bases line up with TRBD1. Per germline, CDR1 SGHRS and CDR2 YFSETQ. The CDR3 consists of 15 residues. Germline trimming cut 4 bases from V and 0 bases from J; bases unmatched to any gene: 2. The CDR3 sequence: CASSRTGGSTDTQYF. The DNA for the CDR3 is TGCGCCAGCAGCCGGACAGGGGGTAGCACAGATACGCAGTATTTT.

The DNA for the CDR3 is TGTGCCAGCAGCCTTCCCGGGGGTGATTACGAGCAGTACTTC. Encoded protein: CASSLPGGDYEQYF. This chain connects TRBV5-6 to TRBJ2-7; tentatively, D is TRBD2 (6 bases). Germline V gene lookup returns CDR1 SGHDT and CDR2 YYEEEE. Trimming removed 4 bases at V and 4 bases at J, with 15 bases between. The CDR3 extends over 14 amino acids.

This chain connects TRBV5-1 to TRBJ2-7, with TRBD1 matching over 7 bases. The length of the CDR3 is 13 residues. The junction had 2 bases not matched to a gene; V was cut back by 2 bases and J by 3 bases. Germline V gene sequence: CDR1 SGHRS, CDR2 YFSETQ. The CDR3 DNA reads as TGCGCCAGCAGCTTCAGGGACAGCTACGAGCAGTACTTC. The encoded protein is CASSFRDSYEQYF. Full variable domain (missing parts from reference TRBV5-1 and TRBJ2-7): KAGVTQTPRYLIKTRGQQVTLSCSPISGHRSVSWYQQTPGQGLQFLFEYFSETQRNKGNFPGRFSGRQFSNSRSEMNVSTLELGDSALYLCASSFRDSYEQYFGPGTRLTVT.

This clone was detected once. The chain is built from TRBV2 and TRBJ2-1, with D possibly matching TRBD2 (6 bases). V lost 8 bases and J lost 7, with 9 bases in between. Germline CDR1 and CDR2: SNHLY and FYNNEI. The CDR3 sequence is 11 residues long. CDR3 amino acids: CASWRGNEQFF. As DNA, the CDR3 is TGTGCCAGCTGGCGGGGAAATGAGCAGTTCTTC. Full variable domain (outside the CDR3, taken from reference TRBV2 and TRBJ2-1): EPEVTQTPSHQVTQMGQEVILRCVPISNHLYFYWYRQILGQKVEFLVSFYNNEISEKSEIFDDQFSVERPDGSNFTLKIRSTKLEDSAMYFCASWRGNEQFFGPGTRLTVL.